The rows below give T cell receptor beta chains drawn from one sample of a study of monozygotic twins with inflammatory bowel disease. Each CDR3 protein gets one entry in TCRdb, which reprocessed the 5' RACE reads and gives no DNA. The ten top clones account for 2% to 3%, within a sample of about 450,000 distinct CDR3 sequences. The specimen sequenced was blood. These receptors came from a human donor with ulcerative colitis or Crohn's disease, or a healthy co-twin of an affected twin (not recorded which). CDR3s include the opening cysteine and the closing phenylalanine or tryptophan.

V	J	CDR3
TRBV5-1	TRBJ2-2	CASSKQGENTGELFF
TRBV27	TRBJ1-5	CASSTRGGGNQPQHF
TRBV25-1	TRBJ2-3	CASNGVRTDTQYF
TRBV19	TRBJ2-3	CARSILAGGTDTQYF
TRBV20-1	TRBJ2-1	CSARTSGRDPYNEQFF
TRBV5-1	TRBJ2-7	CASSPGTSGGAYEQYF
TRBV19	TRBJ1-2	CASSIDSTVYGYTF
TRBV5-1	TRBJ2-2	CASSLSLAHTGELFF
TRBV7-9	TRBJ2-5	CASSLALIQETQYF
TRBV28	TRBJ1-5	CASSFGQGLGQPQHF
TRBV29-1	TRBJ1-1	CSVVQLMNTEAFF
TRBV20-1	TRBJ1-1	CSARDSMETEAFF
TRBV5-4	TRBJ1-4	CASSLVRETNEKLFF
TRBV11-2	TRBJ2-3	CASSSPAGADTQYF